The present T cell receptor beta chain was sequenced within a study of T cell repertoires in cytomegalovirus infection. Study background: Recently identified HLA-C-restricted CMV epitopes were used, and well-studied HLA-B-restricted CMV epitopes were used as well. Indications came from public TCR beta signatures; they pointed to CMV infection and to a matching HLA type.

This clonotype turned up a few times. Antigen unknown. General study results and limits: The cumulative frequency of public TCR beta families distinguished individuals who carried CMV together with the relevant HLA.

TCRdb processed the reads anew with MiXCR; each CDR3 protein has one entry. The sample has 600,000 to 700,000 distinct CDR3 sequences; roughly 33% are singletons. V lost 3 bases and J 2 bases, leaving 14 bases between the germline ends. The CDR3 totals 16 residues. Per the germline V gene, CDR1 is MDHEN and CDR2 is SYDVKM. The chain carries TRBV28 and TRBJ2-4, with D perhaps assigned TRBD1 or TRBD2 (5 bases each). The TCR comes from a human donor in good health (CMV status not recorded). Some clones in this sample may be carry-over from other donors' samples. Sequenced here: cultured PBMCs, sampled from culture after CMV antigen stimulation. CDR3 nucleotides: TGTGCCAGCAGTTTCGCAGGGCGGGTATCCAAAAACATTCAGTACTTC. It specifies CASSFAGRVSKNIQYF.